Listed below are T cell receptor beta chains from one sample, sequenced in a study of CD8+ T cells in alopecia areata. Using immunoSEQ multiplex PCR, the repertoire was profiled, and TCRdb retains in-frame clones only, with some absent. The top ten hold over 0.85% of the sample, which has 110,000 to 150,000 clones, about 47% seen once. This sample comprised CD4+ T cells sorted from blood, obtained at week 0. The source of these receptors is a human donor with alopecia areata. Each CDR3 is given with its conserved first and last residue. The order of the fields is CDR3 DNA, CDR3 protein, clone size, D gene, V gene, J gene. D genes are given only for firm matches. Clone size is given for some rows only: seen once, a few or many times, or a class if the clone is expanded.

CDR3 DNA: TGCAGCGTTGAATCGGGACAGGGAATACAGTACTTC; CDR3 protein: CSVESGQGIQYF; clone size: .; D gene: TRBD1; V gene: TRBV29-1; J gene: TRBJ2-4
CDR3 DNA: TGCAGCAGTTACAGGGGGCTAAGCTATGGCTACACCTTC; CDR3 protein: CSSYRGLSYGYTF; clone size: .; D gene: TRBD1; V gene: TRBV29-1; J gene: TRBJ1-2
CDR3 DNA: TGTGCCAGCAGCTTGTCTTTACGTCCAATTGGTTACGAGCAGTACTTC; CDR3 protein: CASSLSLRPIGYEQYF; clone size: once; D gene: .; V gene: TRBV5-6; J gene: TRBJ2-7
CDR3 DNA: TGTGCCAGCAGTCCAACCGGCAATGAAAAACTGTTTTTT; CDR3 protein: CASSPTGNEKLFF; clone size: .; D gene: .; V gene: TRBV6-5; J gene: TRBJ1-4
CDR3 DNA: TGTGCCAGCAGCCCTCCCACAGATACGCAGTATTTT; CDR3 protein: CASSPPTDTQYF; clone size: .; D gene: .; V gene: TRBV28; J gene: TRBJ2-3
CDR3 DNA: TGCGCCAGCAGCCAAGATAGGGACGCCACCTACGAGCAGTACTTC; CDR3 protein: CASSQDRDATYEQYF; clone size: .; D gene: .; V gene: TRBV4-3; J gene: TRBJ2-7
CDR3 DNA: TGCAGCGTCACTAGCGGGGCCCGCCGGAATACGCAGTATTTT; CDR3 protein: CSVTSGARRNTQYF; clone size: .; D gene: TRBD2; V gene: TRBV29-1; J gene: TRBJ2-3
CDR3 DNA: TGTGCCAGCAGCTTAGGCCATGGCGGGAGAAGTAGGAATGAGCAGTTCTTC; CDR3 protein: CASSLGHGGRSRNEQFF; clone size: .; D gene: TRBD2; V gene: TRBV7-2; J gene: TRBJ2-1
CDR3 DNA: TGCAGCGTTGAAAGGGGGACCTCTGGGGCCAACGTCCTGACTTTC; CDR3 protein: CSVERGTSGANVLTF; clone size: .; D gene: .; V gene: TRBV29-1; J gene: TRBJ2-6
CDR3 DNA: TGTGCCAGCAAGTGGGGGGGAGGCTATGGCTACACCTTC; CDR3 protein: CASKWGGGYGYTF; clone size: .; D gene: .; V gene: TRBV2; J gene: TRBJ1-2
CDR3 DNA: TGTGCCTGGAGTTGGGGAGGTGGCTACACCTTC; CDR3 protein: CAWSWGGGYTF; clone size: .; D gene: .; V gene: TRBV30; J gene: TRBJ1-2
CDR3 DNA: TGCGCCAGCAGCTTGTTTCGGGAAGGAGCGGGAGTCTACAATGAGCAGTTCTTC; CDR3 protein: CASSLFREGAGVYNEQFF; clone size: .; D gene: TRBD2; V gene: TRBV5-1; J gene: TRBJ2-1
CDR3 DNA: TGTGCCAGCAGTTTATACGGGACTAGCGGTGTTCTCACCGGGGAGCTGTTTTTT; CDR3 protein: CASSLYGTSGVLTGELFF; clone size: .; D gene: TRBD2; V gene: TRBV27; J gene: TRBJ2-2
CDR3 DNA: TGTGCCAGCAGATCCCTCAACACCGGGGAGCTGTTTTTT; CDR3 protein: CASRSLNTGELFF; clone size: few; D gene: .; V gene: TRBV27; J gene: TRBJ2-2
CDR3 DNA: TGTGCCAGCAGTTACGGGGCAGGCACAGATACGCAGTATTTT; CDR3 protein: CASSYGAGTDTQYF; clone size: few; D gene: .; V gene: TRBV6-6; J gene: TRBJ2-3
CDR3 DNA: TGTGCCACCAGCAGAGATCGCAGGGCAAATCAGCCCCAGCATTTT; CDR3 protein: CATSRDRRANQPQHF; clone size: .; D gene: .; V gene: TRBV15; J gene: TRBJ1-5
CDR3 DNA: TGCGCCAGCAGGGGTCGGACAGGGCGGAATGAGCAGTTCTTC; CDR3 protein: CASRGRTGRNEQFF; clone size: few; D gene: TRBD1; V gene: TRBV23-1; J gene: TRBJ2-1
CDR3 DNA: TGCAGCGTTAGGCAGGGTGGGGGCTCCTACGAGCAGTACTTC; CDR3 protein: CSVRQGGGSYEQYF; clone size: .; D gene: .; V gene: TRBV29-1; J gene: TRBJ2-7
CDR3 DNA: TGTGCCAGCAGCTCTAGCGGGATAGGGGTATACAATGAGCAGTTCTTC; CDR3 protein: CASSSSGIGVYNEQFF; clone size: few; D gene: TRBD2; V gene: TRBV9; J gene: TRBJ2-1
CDR3 DNA: TGTGCCAGCAGTGCAGGGGTCCAGCCCCAGCATTTT; CDR3 protein: CASSAGVQPQHF; clone size: .; D gene: .; V gene: TRBV7-2; J gene: TRBJ1-5
CDR3 DNA: TGTGCCAGCAGACCGACAGGGTCAGAGACCCAGTACTTC; CDR3 protein: CASRPTGSETQYF; clone size: few; D gene: TRBD1; V gene: TRBV6-6; J gene: TRBJ2-5
CDR3 DNA: TGTGCCTGGACTCCGGGACTAGTCTACAATGAGCAGTTCTTC; CDR3 protein: CAWTPGLVYNEQFF; clone size: .; D gene: TRBD2; V gene: TRBV30; J gene: TRBJ2-1
CDR3 DNA: TGTGCCAGCAGCACTCGGACTAGCGGAGGGACCTACGAGCAGTACTTC; CDR3 protein: CASSTRTSGGTYEQYF; clone size: many; D gene: TRBD2; V gene: TRBV7-2; J gene: TRBJ2-7
CDR3 DNA: TGTGCCTGGTACGACAGGGGGCGAGATGGCTACACCTTC; CDR3 protein: CAWYDRGRDGYTF; clone size: once; D gene: TRBD1; V gene: TRBV30; J gene: TRBJ1-2
CDR3 DNA: TGTGCCAGCAGTAGTTCTCGCGAGCAGTACTTC; CDR3 protein: CASSSSREQYF; clone size: many; D gene: .; V gene: TRBV28; J gene: TRBJ2-7
CDR3 DNA: TGCGCCAGCAGTCATCTGCGGGACAGAAGGGAGACCCAGTACTTC; CDR3 protein: CASSHLRDRRETQYF; clone size: few; D gene: .; V gene: TRBV23-1; J gene: TRBJ2-5
CDR3 DNA: TGTGCCAGCTGCAGGCAGGGGCAGGGCTATGGCTACACCTTC; CDR3 protein: CASCRQGQGYGYTF; clone size: .; D gene: .; V gene: TRBV2; J gene: TRBJ1-2
CDR3 DNA: TGCGCCAGCAGCCTCGGGACAGGAAGGGTGGATACGCAGTATTTT; CDR3 protein: CASSLGTGRVDTQYF; clone size: .; D gene: TRBD1; V gene: TRBV5-1; J gene: TRBJ2-3
CDR3 DNA: TGTGCCAGCATCCTAGGGAGCGGCTTACAAGAGACCCAGTACTTC; CDR3 protein: CASILGSGLQETQYF; clone size: .; D gene: .; V gene: TRBV6-1; J gene: TRBJ2-5
CDR3 DNA: TGTGCCAGCAGTAAGGGACTAGCGGGAGAGATCCCCTACGAGCAGTACTTC; CDR3 protein: CASSKGLAGEIPYEQYF; clone size: .; D gene: TRBD2; V gene: TRBV28; J gene: TRBJ2-7
CDR3 DNA: TGTGCCTGGAGTGCCGCCTGGGGCCAGGACGGTGGCTACACCTTC; CDR3 protein: CAWSAAWGQDGGYTF; clone size: .; D gene: .; V gene: TRBV30; J gene: TRBJ1-2
CDR3 DNA: TGTGCCAGCCAAATAGGGCTAGCGGGAGCCGGGGAGCTGTTTTTT; CDR3 protein: CASQIGLAGAGELFF; clone size: .; D gene: TRBD2; V gene: TRBV2; J gene: TRBJ2-2
CDR3 DNA: TGCGCCAGCAGCTTCAGCGGGACCTACAATGAGCAGTTCTTC; CDR3 protein: CASSFSGTYNEQFF; clone size: .; D gene: TRBD2; V gene: TRBV5-1; J gene: TRBJ2-1
CDR3 DNA: TGTGCCAGCAGAAAAAACTCTGGGGCCAACGTCCTGACTTTC; CDR3 protein: CASRKNSGANVLTF; clone size: few; D gene: .; V gene: TRBV2; J gene: TRBJ2-6
CDR3 DNA: TGTGCCAGTAGTATTAATGACGACTATGGCTACACCTTC; CDR3 protein: CASSINDDYGYTF; clone size: .; D gene: .; V gene: TRBV19; J gene: TRBJ1-2
CDR3 DNA: TGTGCCTGGAGTGTACTCTCAGGGGAAAAACTGTTTTTT; CDR3 protein: CAWSVLSGEKLFF; clone size: once; D gene: .; V gene: TRBV30; J gene: TRBJ1-4
CDR3 DNA: TGCAGCGCCACCGGGACTAGCGGAGGAATTAGCTCCTACGAGCAGTACTTC; CDR3 protein: CSATGTSGGISSYEQYF; clone size: .; D gene: TRBD2; V gene: TRBV29-1; J gene: TRBJ2-7
CDR3 DNA: TGTGCCAGCAGCTTAGCGGTGGCAGCACCTAACTATGGCTACACCTTC; CDR3 protein: CASSLAVAAPNYGYTF; clone size: .; D gene: .; V gene: TRBV7-2; J gene: TRBJ1-2
CDR3 DNA: TGTGCCAGCAGACTCGGAATGGGGGAGCTGTTTTTT; CDR3 protein: CASRLGMGELFF; clone size: .; D gene: .; V gene: TRBV9; J gene: TRBJ2-2
CDR3 DNA: TGTGCCAGCAGTTTTGTGACTAGCGGGAGGAGGGTGGGAGTCAATGAGCAGTTCTTC; CDR3 protein: CASSFVTSGRRVGVNEQFF; clone size: .; D gene: TRBD2; V gene: TRBV27; J gene: TRBJ2-1
CDR3 DNA: TGCGCCAGCAGCTTGGAGGAGGCAAAGCCCGAGCAGTACTTC; CDR3 protein: CASSLEEAKPEQYF; clone size: .; D gene: .; V gene: TRBV5-1; J gene: TRBJ2-7
CDR3 DNA: TGCAGCGTTGGCGGAGGGGGGTATGAGCAGTTCTTC; CDR3 protein: CSVGGGGYEQFF; clone size: .; D gene: .; V gene: TRBV29-1; J gene: TRBJ2-1
CDR3 DNA: TGTGCCTGGAGTGCGGACAGGGACTTTGAGCAGTACTTC; CDR3 protein: CAWSADRDFEQYF; clone size: .; D gene: TRBD1; V gene: TRBV30; J gene: TRBJ2-7
CDR3 DNA: TGTGCCTCCCTCCGGGAATCAAGGGAGCCCCAGCATTTT; CDR3 protein: CASLRESREPQHF; clone size: .; D gene: .; V gene: TRBV6-5; J gene: TRBJ1-5
CDR3 DNA: TGTGCCATCAGTGGAGGAGCAGATACGCAGTATTTT; CDR3 protein: CAISGGADTQYF; clone size: few; D gene: .; V gene: TRBV10-3; J gene: TRBJ2-3
CDR3 DNA: TGTGCCAGCAGCCCCCGGGCTTCCGGGGAGCTGTTTTTT; CDR3 protein: CASSPRASGELFF; clone size: .; D gene: .; V gene: TRBV7-6; J gene: TRBJ2-2